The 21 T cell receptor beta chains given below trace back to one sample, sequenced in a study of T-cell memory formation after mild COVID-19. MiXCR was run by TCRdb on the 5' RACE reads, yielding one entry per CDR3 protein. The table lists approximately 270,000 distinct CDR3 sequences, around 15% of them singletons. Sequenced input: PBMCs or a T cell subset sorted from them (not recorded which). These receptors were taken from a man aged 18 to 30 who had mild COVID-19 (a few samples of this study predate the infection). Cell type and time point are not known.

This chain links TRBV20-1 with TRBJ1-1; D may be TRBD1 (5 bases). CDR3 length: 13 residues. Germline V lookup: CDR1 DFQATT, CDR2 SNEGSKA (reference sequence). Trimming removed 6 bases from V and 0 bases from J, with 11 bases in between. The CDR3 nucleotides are TGCAGTGCCGGAAGGGGAATGAACACTGAAGCTTTCTTT. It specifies CSAGRGMNTEAFF.

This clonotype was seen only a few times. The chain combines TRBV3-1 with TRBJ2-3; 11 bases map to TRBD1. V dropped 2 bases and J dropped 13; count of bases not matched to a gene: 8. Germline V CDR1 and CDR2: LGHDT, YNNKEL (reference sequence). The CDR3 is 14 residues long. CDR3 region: CASSQTGTGGVEYF. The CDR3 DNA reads TGTGCCAGCAGCCAAACCGGGACAGGGGGAGTGGAGTATTTT.

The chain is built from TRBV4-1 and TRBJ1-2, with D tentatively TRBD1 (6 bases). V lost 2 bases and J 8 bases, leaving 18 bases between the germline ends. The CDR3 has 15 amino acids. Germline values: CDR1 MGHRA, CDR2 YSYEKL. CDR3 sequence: CASSQLTGTNGGYTF. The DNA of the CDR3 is TGCGCCAGCAGCCAACTTACAGGGACTAATGGGGGCTACACCTTC.

CDR3 bases: TGTGCCAGCGCAACAGGCTACGGTACGCAGTATTTT. As protein: CASATGYGTQYF. This sequence joins TRBV6-5 and TRBJ2-3, with D possibly matching TRBD1 (5 bases). The CDR3 spans 12 residues. Per the germline V gene, CDR1 is MNHEY and CDR2 is SVGAGI. Trimming removed 8 bases at V and 8 bases at J, with 14 bases between.

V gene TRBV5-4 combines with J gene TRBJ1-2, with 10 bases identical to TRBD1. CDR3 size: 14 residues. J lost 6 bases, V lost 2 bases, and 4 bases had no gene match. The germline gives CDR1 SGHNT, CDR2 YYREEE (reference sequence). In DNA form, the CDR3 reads TGTGCCAGCAGCTTATCGACAGGGGGCCATGGCTACACCTTC. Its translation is CASSLSTGGHGYTF.

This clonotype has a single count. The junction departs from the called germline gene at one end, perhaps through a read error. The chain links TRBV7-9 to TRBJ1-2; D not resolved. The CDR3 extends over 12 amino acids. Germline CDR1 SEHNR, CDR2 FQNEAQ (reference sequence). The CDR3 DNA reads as TGTGCCAGCAGCTTCACCCGCTATGGCTACAACTTC. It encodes CASSFTRYGYNF.

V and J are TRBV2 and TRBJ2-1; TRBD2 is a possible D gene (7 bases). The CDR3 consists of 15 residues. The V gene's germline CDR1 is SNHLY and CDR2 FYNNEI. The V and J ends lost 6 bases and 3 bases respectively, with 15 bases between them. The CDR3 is CASRTPGGDYNEQFF. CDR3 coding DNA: TGTGCCAGCAGAACTCCGGGGGGCGACTACAATGAGCAGTTCTTC. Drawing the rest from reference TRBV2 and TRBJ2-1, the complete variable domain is EPEVTQTPSHQVTQMGQEVILRCVPISNHLYFYWYRQILGQKVEFLVSFYNNEISEKSEIFDDQFSVERPDGSNFTLKIRSTKLEDSAMYFCASRTPGGDYNEQFFGPGTRLTVL.

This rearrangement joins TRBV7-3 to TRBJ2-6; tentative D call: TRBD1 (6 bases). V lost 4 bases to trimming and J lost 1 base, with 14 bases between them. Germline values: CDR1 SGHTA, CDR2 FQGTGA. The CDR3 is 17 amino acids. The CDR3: CASSSRPDRSGANVLTF. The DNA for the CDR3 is TGTGCCAGCAGCTCACGCCCCGACAGGTCTGGGGCCAACGTCCTGACTTTC.

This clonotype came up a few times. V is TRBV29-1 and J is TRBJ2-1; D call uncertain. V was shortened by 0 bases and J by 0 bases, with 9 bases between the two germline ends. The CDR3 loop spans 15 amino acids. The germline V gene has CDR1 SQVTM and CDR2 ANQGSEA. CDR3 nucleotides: TGCAGCGTTGAAGATCGGAAAGGCTCCTACAATGAGCAGTTCTTC. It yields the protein CSVEDRKGSYNEQFF.

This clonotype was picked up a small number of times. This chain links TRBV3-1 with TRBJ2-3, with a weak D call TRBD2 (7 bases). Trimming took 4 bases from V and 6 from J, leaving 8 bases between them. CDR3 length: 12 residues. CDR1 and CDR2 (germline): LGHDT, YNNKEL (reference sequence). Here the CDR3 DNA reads TGTGCCAGCAGCCGGGGGGGCGATACGCAGTATTTT. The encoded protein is CASSRGGDTQYF.

CDR3 loop: CASSPLGGGEQYF. The CDR3 region has the DNA TGTGCCAGCAGTCCCCTGGGGGGCGGGGAGCAGTACTTC. The rearrangement links TRBV27 to TRBJ2-7, with D possibly called TRBD1 or TRBD2 (6 bases each). The length of the CDR3 is 13 residues. The germline V and J ends were trimmed by 5 bases and 7 bases, with 15 bases remaining between them. Germline CDR1 and CDR2: MNHEY and SMNVEV (reference sequence).

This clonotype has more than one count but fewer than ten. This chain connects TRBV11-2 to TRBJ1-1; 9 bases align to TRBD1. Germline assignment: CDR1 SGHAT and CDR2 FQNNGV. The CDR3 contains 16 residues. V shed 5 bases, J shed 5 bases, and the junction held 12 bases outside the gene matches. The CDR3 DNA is TGTGCCAGCAGCCCCGGGACAGGGTTGTTTGAAACTGAAGCTTTCTTT. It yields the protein CASSPGTGLFETEAFF.

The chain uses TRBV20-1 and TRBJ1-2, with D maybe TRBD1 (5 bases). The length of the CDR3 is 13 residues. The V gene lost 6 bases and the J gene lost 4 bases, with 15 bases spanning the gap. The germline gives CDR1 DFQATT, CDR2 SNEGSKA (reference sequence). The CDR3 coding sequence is TGCAGTGCCCTAGTGGGGGGTGGCTATGGCTACACCTTC. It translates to CSALVGGGYGYTF.

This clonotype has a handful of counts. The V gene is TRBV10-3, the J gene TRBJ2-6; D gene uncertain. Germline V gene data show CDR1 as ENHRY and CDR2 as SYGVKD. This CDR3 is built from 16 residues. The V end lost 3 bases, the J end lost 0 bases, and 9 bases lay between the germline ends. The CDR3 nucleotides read TGTGCCATCAGTGACTCGGGCACCTCTGGGGCCAACGTCCTGACTTTC. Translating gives CAISDSGTSGANVLTF.

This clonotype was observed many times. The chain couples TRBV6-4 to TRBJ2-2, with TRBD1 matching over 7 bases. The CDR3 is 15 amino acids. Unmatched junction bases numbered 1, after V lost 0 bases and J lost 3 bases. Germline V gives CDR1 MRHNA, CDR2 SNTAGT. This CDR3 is CASSDSDRHTGELFF. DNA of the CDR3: TGTGCCAGCAGTGACTCGGACAGGCACACCGGGGAGCTGTTTTTT.

CDR3 bases: TGTGCCAGCAGTACAGGGAACTATGGCTACACCTTC. This codes for CASSTGNYGYTF. The V gene is TRBV7-6, the J gene TRBJ1-2, with D possibly being TRBD1 (6 bases). Germline V gene data show CDR1 as SGHVS and CDR2 as FNYEAQ. This CDR3 region has 12 residues. The V end lost 6 bases, the J end lost 2 bases, and 7 bases lay between the germline ends.

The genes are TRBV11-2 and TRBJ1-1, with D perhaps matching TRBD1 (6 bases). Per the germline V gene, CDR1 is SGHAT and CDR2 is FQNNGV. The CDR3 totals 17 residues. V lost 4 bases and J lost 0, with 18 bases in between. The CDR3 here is CASSSRGGLIMNTEAFF. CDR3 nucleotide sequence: TGTGCCAGCAGCTCTAGGGGGGGTCTCATCATGAACACTGAAGCTTTCTTT.

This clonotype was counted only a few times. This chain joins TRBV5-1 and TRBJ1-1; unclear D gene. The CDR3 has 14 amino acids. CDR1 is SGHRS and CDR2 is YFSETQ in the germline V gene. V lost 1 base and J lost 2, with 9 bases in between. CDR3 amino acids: CASSLLSPNTEAFF. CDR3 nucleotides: TGCGCCAGCAGCTTGTTGTCCCCAAACACTGAAGCTTTCTTT.

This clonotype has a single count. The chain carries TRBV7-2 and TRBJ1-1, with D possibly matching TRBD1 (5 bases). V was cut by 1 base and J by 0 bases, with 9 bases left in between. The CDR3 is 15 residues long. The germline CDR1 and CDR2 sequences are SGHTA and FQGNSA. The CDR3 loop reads CASSLVWGMNTEAFF. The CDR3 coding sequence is TGTGCCAGCAGCTTAGTTTGGGGCATGAACACTGAAGCTTTCTTT.

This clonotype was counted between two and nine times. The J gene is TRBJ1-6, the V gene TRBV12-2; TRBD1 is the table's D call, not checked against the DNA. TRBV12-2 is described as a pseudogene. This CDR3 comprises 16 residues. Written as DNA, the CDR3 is TGTGCAAGTCGCTTAGTGGGTCTGCGGACAGGGATTACCCTCCACTTT. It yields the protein CASRLVGLRTGITLHF.

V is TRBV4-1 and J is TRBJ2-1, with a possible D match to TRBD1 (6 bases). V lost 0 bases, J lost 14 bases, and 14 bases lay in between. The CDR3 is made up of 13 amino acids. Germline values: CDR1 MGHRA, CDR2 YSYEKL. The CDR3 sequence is CASSQDRGRGEFF. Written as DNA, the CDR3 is TGCGCCAGCAGCCAAGATCGCGGCAGGGGAGAGTTCTTC.